A selection of T cell receptor beta chains follows, all from one sample in a study. TCRdb reprocessed the 5' RACE reads with MiXCR, giving one entry per CDR3 protein. The data hold about 42,000 distinct CDR3 sequences, with over 25% observed a single time. Sequenced: tumor-infiltrating memory CD4+ T cells sorted from the breast tumor. All receptors come from a female donor with breast cancer. CDR3s include the opening cysteine and the closing phenylalanine or tryptophan. Fields, in order: V gene, D gene, CDR3 length, clone size, J gene, CDR3 DNA, CDR3 protein. A D gene is named only where the DNA matches it firmly. Only some rows state a clone size, as once, few, many or a class for expanded clones.

V: TRBV10-3; D: NA; length: 11; size: NA; J: TRBJ1-1; DNA: TGTGCCATCGGGATTGGTGGGGAAGCTTTCTTT; CDR3: CAIGIGGEAFF
V: TRBV3-1; D: NA; length: 16; size: NA; J: TRBJ2-3; DNA: TGTGCCAGCAGCCAAATCTCGGGTAGCAGTACAGATACGCAGTATTTT; CDR3: CASSQISGSSTDTQYF
V: TRBV12-3/TRBV12-4; D: TRBD1; length: 15; size: few; J: TRBJ1-1; DNA: TGTGCCAGCAGTTTAGCACAGGGGAGGTCCACTGAAGCTTTCTTT; CDR3: CASSLAQGRSTEAFF
V: TRBV7-2; D: TRBD2; length: 16; size: many; J: TRBJ2-1; DNA: TGTGCCAGCAGCTTCAGTAGCGGGAGGGTTCGAAATGAGCAGTTCTTC; CDR3: CASSFSSGRVRNEQFF
V: TRBV5-1; D: TRBD2; length: 18; size: NA; J: TRBJ2-2; DNA: TGCGCCAGCAGCTTAAGAGTTAGCGGGGGGCGAAGGACCGGGGAGCTGTTTTTT; CDR3: CASSLRVSGGRRTGELFF
V: TRBV21-1; D: NA; length: 16; size: NA; J: TRBJ2-7; DNA: TGTGCCAGCAGCAAAGTCGGGAAGGACTCTCTCTACGAGCAGTACTTC; CDR3: CASSKVGKDSLYEQYF
V: TRBV6-6; D: TRBD1; length: 17; size: few; J: TRBJ1-5; DNA: TGTGCCAGCAGACTTCCCCTGGGGGGGACAGGAGATCAGCCCCAGCATTTT; CDR3: CASRLPLGGTGDQPQHF
V: TRBV6-1; D: TRBD1; length: 14; size: once; J: TRBJ1-2; DNA: TGTGCCAGCATAAGGGACAGCTTCAACTATGGCTACACCTTC; CDR3: CASIRDSFNYGYTF
V: TRBV12-3/TRBV12-4; D: NA; length: 15; size: few; J: TRBJ1-2; DNA: TGTGCCAGCAGTTTCAGACAGGCAAGTCCCTATGGCTACACCTTC; CDR3: CASSFRQASPYGYTF
V: TRBV25-1; D: NA; length: 12; size: few; J: TRBJ2-3; DNA: TGTGCCAGCAGTGAAGGGAGGGATACGCAGTATTTT; CDR3: CASSEGRDTQYF
V: TRBV12-3/TRBV12-4; D: TRBD2; length: 14; size: NA; J: TRBJ2-2; DNA: TGTGCCAGCAACAGCGGGGGGAACACCGGGGAGCTGTTTTTT; CDR3: CASNSGGNTGELFF
V: TRBV5-1; D: NA; length: 16; size: few; J: TRBJ2-1; DNA: TGCGCCAGCAGCTTGGGAGAGGGGGGCCTAGTCGATGAGCAGTTCTTC; CDR3: CASSLGEGGLVDEQFF
V: TRBV3-1; D: TRBD1; length: 13; size: many; J: TRBJ2-2; DNA: TGTGCCAGCAGCCGACAGGGCGGCGGGGAGCTGTTTTTT; CDR3: CASSRQGGGELFF
V: TRBV7-2; D: NA; length: 14; size: NA; J: TRBJ2-3; DNA: TGTGCCAGCAGCTCGGGACTCGACCCAGATACGCAGTATTTT; CDR3: CASSSGLDPDTQYF
V: TRBV20-1; D: NA; length: 13; size: NA; J: TRBJ1-1; DNA: TGCAGTGCTGGGAGACAGTTGAACACTGAAGCTTTCTTT; CDR3: CSAGRQLNTEAFF
V: TRBV6-2/TRBV6-3; D: NA; length: 17; size: NA; J: TRBJ1-1; DNA: TGTGCCAGCAGTTACCGCACAGACCGTATAATGAACACTGAAGCTTTCTTT; CDR3: CASSYRTDRIMNTEAFF
V: TRBV4-1; D: NA; length: 15; size: many; J: TRBJ1-5; DNA: TGCGCCAGCAGCCAACTACGCGGTAGCAATCAGCCCCAGCATTTT; CDR3: CASSQLRGSNQPQHF
V: TRBV7-8; D: NA; length: 16; size: NA; J: TRBJ1-3; DNA: TGTGCCAGCAGCTCCCAGACGGTCCCCTCTGGAAACACCATATATTTT; CDR3: CASSSQTVPSGNTIYF
V: TRBV5-1; D: NA; length: 14; size: few; J: TRBJ1-1; DNA: TGCGCCAGCAGCTCGGACGGGCCTCGGACTGAAGCTTTCTTT; CDR3: CASSSDGPRTEAFF
V: TRBV5-1; D: TRBD2; length: 15; size: once; J: TRBJ2-1; DNA: TGCGCCGGCAGCATTACTAGCGGGGGTCTCTATGAGCAGTTCTTC; CDR3: CAGSITSGGLYEQFF
V: TRBV10-3; D: TRBD1; length: 15; size: NA; J: TRBJ1-2; DNA: TGTGCCATCAGCATTACAGGGGTTTCTAACTATGGCTACACCTTC; CDR3: CAISITGVSNYGYTF
V: TRBV12-3/TRBV12-4; D: NA; length: 14; size: NA; J: TRBJ1-6; DNA: TGTGCCAGCAGTTTCAACAGGGAAAATTCACCCCTCCACTTT; CDR3: CASSFNRENSPLHF
V: TRBV7-9; D: NA; length: 14; size: many; J: TRBJ2-5; DNA: TGTGCCAGCAGCTTAGGGGGCCTGGAAGAGACCCAGTACTTC; CDR3: CASSLGGLEETQYF
V: TRBV9; D: NA; length: 15; size: NA; J: TRBJ1-5; DNA: TGTGCCAGCAGCGGAGGCCGGGGCGCATGGGAGCCCCAGCATTTT; CDR3: CASSGGRGAWEPQHF
V: TRBV12-3/TRBV12-4; D: NA; length: 14; size: few; J: TRBJ2-7; DNA: TGTGCCAGCAGTTTAGGGCTCAGCTCCTACGAGCAGTACTTC; CDR3: CASSLGLSSYEQYF
V: TRBV6-1; D: TRBD1; length: 14; size: NA; J: TRBJ2-1; DNA: TGTGCCAGCAGGGTCCAGGGGGCTCGGGGTGAGCAGTTCTTC; CDR3: CASRVQGARGEQFF
V: TRBV5-1; D: TRBD2; length: 16; size: NA; J: TRBJ2-1; DNA: TGCGCCAGCAGATCCCAGGGACTAGCGGGAGCCAATGAGCAGTTCTTC; CDR3: CASRSQGLAGANEQFF
V: TRBV9; D: NA; length: 15; size: many; J: TRBJ2-1; DNA: TGTGCCAGCAGCCAGACGGTGAGCTCCTACAATGAGCAGTTCTTC; CDR3: CASSQTVSSYNEQFF
V: TRBV5-4; D: TRBD2; length: 14; size: many; J: TRBJ2-5; DNA: TGTGCCAGCAGCTTGAGGGTAGCGGGCGAGACCCAGTACTTC; CDR3: CASSLRVAGETQYF
V: TRBV27; D: NA; length: 14; size: many; J: TRBJ2-7; DNA: TGTGCCAGCAGTTTTGTGGCAGGTTCCTACGAGCAGTACTTC; CDR3: CASSFVAGSYEQYF
V: TRBV20-1; D: NA; length: 14; size: NA; J: TRBJ1-5; DNA: TGCAGTGCCACCGGGACGGGTAGCAATCAGCCCCAGCATTTT; CDR3: CSATGTGSNQPQHF
V: TRBV5-6; D: NA; length: 17; size: NA; J: TRBJ2-1; DNA: TGTGCCAGCAGTTCCCGAACTTTACTAACGGCTTACAATGAGCAGTTCTTC; CDR3: CASSSRTLLTAYNEQFF